These T cell receptor beta chains were read from a single sample in a study of PD-1 blockade in classical Hodgkin lymphoma. Generated by immunoSEQ multiplex PCR, the TCRdb table keeps only in-frame clones and is missing some. The sample gives about 59,000 clones, roughly 90% of which show up once; about 8.8% is in the top ten. This material consisted of peripheral blood mononuclear cells (PBMCs), taken at baseline. The receptors here all came from a human donor with classical Hodgkin lymphoma. Both conserved end residues are part of each CDR3. A D gene is named only where the DNA matches it firmly. Not every row has a clone size; where given, it reads once, few, many or a size class.

j_call: TRBJ2-5
v_call: TRBV2
d_call: TRBD2
clone_size: -
cdr3_aa: CASTVPTSGGAIRYF
cdr3_nt: TGTGCCAGCACCGTTCCGACTAGCGGGGGGGCGATCCGGTACTTC

j_call: TRBJ1-5
v_call: TRBV18
d_call: TRBD1
clone_size: -
cdr3_aa: CASSETGGYQPQHF
cdr3_nt: TGTGCCAGCTCAGAGACAGGGGGCTACCAGCCCCAGCATTTT

j_call: TRBJ2-5
v_call: TRBV4-2
d_call: -
clone_size: -
cdr3_aa: CASSQAPGAVWTQYF
cdr3_nt: TGTGCCAGCAGCCAAGCCCCGGGGGCCGTCTGGACCCAGTACTTC

j_call: TRBJ2-7
v_call: TRBV7-6
d_call: -
clone_size: -
cdr3_aa: CASSEGWGLDYEQYF
cdr3_nt: TGTGCCAGCAGCGAGGGGTGGGGGCTGGACTACGAGCAGTACTTC

j_call: TRBJ1-4
v_call: TRBV14
d_call: -
clone_size: -
cdr3_aa: CASSLGPGQNEKLFF
cdr3_nt: TGTGCCAGCAGCCTTGGCCCGGGACAAAATGAAAAACTGTTTTTT

j_call: TRBJ2-5
v_call: TRBV15
d_call: TRBD1
clone_size: -
cdr3_aa: CATSRDTTGGQETQYF
cdr3_nt: TGTGCCACCAGCAGAGATACCACAGGGGGCCAAGAGACCCAGTACTTC

j_call: TRBJ1-5
v_call: TRBV28
d_call: -
clone_size: -
cdr3_aa: CASKGGAAVNQPQHF
cdr3_nt: TGTGCCAGCAAAGGAGGGGCGGCCGTCAATCAGCCCCAGCATTTT

j_call: TRBJ2-7
v_call: TRBV6-5
d_call: -
clone_size: -
cdr3_aa: CASSYSQGSYEQYF
cdr3_nt: TGTGCCAGCAGTTATAGCCAGGGGAGCTACGAGCAGTACTTC

j_call: TRBJ1-2
v_call: TRBV4-2
d_call: -
clone_size: -
cdr3_aa: CASSQDRPSWNYGYTF
cdr3_nt: TGTGCCAGCAGCCAAGATCGTCCCAGCTGGAACTATGGCTACACCTTC

j_call: TRBJ2-7
v_call: TRBV28
d_call: -
clone_size: -
cdr3_aa: CASSFLTGYEQYF
cdr3_nt: TGTGCCAGCAGTTTTTTGACAGGCTACGAGCAGTACTTC

j_call: TRBJ1-4
v_call: TRBV5-5
d_call: -
clone_size: -
cdr3_aa: CASSFVGGGSWTNEKLFF
cdr3_nt: TGTGCCAGCAGCTTCGTCGGAGGGGGTTCCTGGACTAATGAAAAACTGTTTTTT

j_call: TRBJ2-2
v_call: TRBV12-5
d_call: -
clone_size: -
cdr3_aa: CASGISGNTGELFF
cdr3_nt: TGTGCTAGTGGTATTAGCGGGAACACCGGGGAGCTGTTTTTT

j_call: TRBJ2-6
v_call: TRBV6-4
d_call: -
clone_size: -
cdr3_aa: CASNQDSGANVLTF
cdr3_nt: TGTGCCAGCAATCAGGACTCTGGGGCCAACGTCCTGACTTTC

j_call: TRBJ2-7
v_call: TRBV15
d_call: TRBD1
clone_size: -
cdr3_aa: CATSGPGQRYEQYF
cdr3_nt: TGTGCCACCAGCGGCCCGGGACAGCGATACGAGCAGTACTTC

j_call: TRBJ2-7
v_call: TRBV5-5
d_call: -
clone_size: few
cdr3_aa: CASSLVGTTYEQYF
cdr3_nt: TGTGCCAGCAGCTTGGTGGGGACAACTTACGAGCAGTACTTC

j_call: TRBJ2-2
v_call: TRBV7-2
d_call: -
clone_size: -
cdr3_aa: CASSLGLTRGTGELFF
cdr3_nt: TGTGCCAGCAGCTTAGGGCTAACTCGTGGCACCGGGGAGCTGTTTTTT

j_call: TRBJ1-2
v_call: TRBV28
d_call: TRBD1
clone_size: -
cdr3_aa: CASRTGGWGGYTF
cdr3_nt: TGTGCCAGCCGGACAGGGGGCTGGGGTGGCTACACCTTC

j_call: TRBJ1-4
v_call: TRBV5-8
d_call: -
clone_size: -
cdr3_aa: CASSGRALSGNEKLFF
cdr3_nt: TGTGCCAGCAGCGGGAGGGCCCTGAGCGGTAATGAAAAACTGTTTTTT

j_call: TRBJ2-5
v_call: TRBV27
d_call: TRBD2
clone_size: few
cdr3_aa: CASSSRLAGGQGGETQYF
cdr3_nt: TGTGCCAGCAGTTCGCGACTAGCGGGGGGGCAGGGAGGGGAGACCCAGTACTTC

j_call: TRBJ2-3
v_call: TRBV28
d_call: TRBD2
clone_size: once
cdr3_aa: CASRGLASTDTQYF
cdr3_nt: TGTGCCAGCAGAGGACTAGCGAGCACAGATACGCAGTATTTT

j_call: TRBJ2-6
v_call: TRBV28
d_call: -
clone_size: -
cdr3_aa: CASRVLGANVLTF
cdr3_nt: TGTGCCAGCAGGGTACTTGGGGCCAACGTCCTGACTTTC

j_call: TRBJ1-5
v_call: TRBV28
d_call: TRBD1
clone_size: -
cdr3_aa: CASSPGTGKGGNQPQHF
cdr3_nt: TGTGCCAGCAGTCCCGGGACAGGGAAAGGGGGCAATCAGCCCCAGCATTTT

j_call: TRBJ1-4
v_call: TRBV5-1
d_call: -
clone_size: -
cdr3_aa: CASSYQWPTNEKLFF
cdr3_nt: TGCGCCAGCAGCTACCAGTGGCCAACTAATGAAAAACTGTTTTTT

j_call: TRBJ2-3
v_call: TRBV4-2
d_call: TRBD2
clone_size: once
cdr3_aa: CASSQEGGLATDTQYF
cdr3_nt: TGTGCCAGCAGCCAAGAGGGGGGACTAGCGACAGATACGCAGTATTTT

j_call: TRBJ2-7
v_call: TRBV5-1
d_call: TRBD2
clone_size: -
cdr3_aa: CASSFTLTSMAPYEQYF
cdr3_nt: TGCGCCAGCAGCTTCACATTGACTAGCATGGCCCCCTACGAGCAGTACTTC

j_call: TRBJ2-1
v_call: TRBV10-3
d_call: -
clone_size: -
cdr3_aa: CAISDILKQNNEQFF
cdr3_nt: TGTGCCATCAGTGATATACTAAAACAGAACAATGAGCAGTTCTTC

j_call: TRBJ2-2
v_call: TRBV6-6
d_call: -
clone_size: once
cdr3_aa: CASSYSSNTGELFF
cdr3_nt: TGTGCCAGCAGTTACTCGAGCAACACCGGGGAGCTGTTTTTT

j_call: TRBJ1-5
v_call: TRBV27
d_call: -
clone_size: few
cdr3_aa: CASRAISNQPQHF
cdr3_nt: TGTGCCAGCAGGGCGATAAGCAATCAGCCCCAGCATTTT

j_call: TRBJ2-7
v_call: TRBV28
d_call: -
clone_size: -
cdr3_aa: CASSSGQNYEQYF
cdr3_nt: TGTGCCAGCAGTTCCGGGCAGAATTACGAGCAGTACTTC